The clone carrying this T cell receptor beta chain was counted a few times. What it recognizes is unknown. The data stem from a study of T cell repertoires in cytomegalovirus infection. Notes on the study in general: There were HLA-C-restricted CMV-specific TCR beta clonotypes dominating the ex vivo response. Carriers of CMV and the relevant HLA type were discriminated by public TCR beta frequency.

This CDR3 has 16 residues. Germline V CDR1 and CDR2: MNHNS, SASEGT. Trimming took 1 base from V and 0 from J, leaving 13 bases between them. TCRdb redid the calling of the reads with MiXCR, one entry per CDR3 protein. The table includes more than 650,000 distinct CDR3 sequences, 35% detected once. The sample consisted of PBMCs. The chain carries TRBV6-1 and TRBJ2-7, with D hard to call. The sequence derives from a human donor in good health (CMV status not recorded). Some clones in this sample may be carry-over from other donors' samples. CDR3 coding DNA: TGTGCCAGCAGTGAAGAACGGAGATTTAGCTCCTACGAGCAGTACTTC. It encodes CASSEERRFSSYEQYF.